The clone carrying this T cell receptor beta chain is a singleton in its sample. The antigen is unknown. CDR3 length: 19 residues. The junction had 17 bases not matched to a gene; V was cut back by 2 bases and J by 4 bases. Looked up from germline, CDR1 is SGHDT and CDR2 is YYEEEE. An Oncomine TCR Beta short-read assay was used to sequence the DNA from cultured CD4+ T cells. TCRdb re-derived calls from the PCR reads in MiXCR, one entry per CDR3 protein. The data contain under 15,000 distinct CDR3 sequences, 28% of them singletons. This sample is drawn from a study of vaccination and CD4 T cells after COVID-19. Treatment described: approximately nine-day PBMC culture with coronavirus spike peptide pools or control peptides (ViraFEST assay).

This clonotype was obtained from a human donor with COVID-19. The chain carries TRBV5-6 and TRBJ2-3; 9 bases fit TRBD2. Sequenced: cultured CD4+ T cells from blood. CDR3 region: CASSFGTSGGNAKSDTQYF. CDR3 DNA: TGTGCCAGCAGCTTTGGGACAAGCGGGGGGAATGCCAAGTCAGATACGCAGTATTTT.